Reported below is one TCR beta chain. This clonotype was detected many times. Its cognate antigen has yet to be identified. No base quality information exists; no much larger clone differs at one position. Receptors were amplified or captured by 5' RACE. Reads for this sample came from an Illumina HiSeq 2000. A universal primer binding site was introduced by template switching, and a unique molecular identifier was present in the final cDNA, enabling accurate counting of TCR cDNA molecules. First-strand cDNA for TCR alpha and beta chains was synthesized from specific primers in the conserved constant-segment region. To control for contamination, every cDNA library carried two barcodes: a SMART-Mk sample barcode plus Illumina barcodes. TruSeq adapter sequences, together with Illumina sample barcodes, were added in two successive PCR steps. Sequencing of the TCR alpha and beta cDNA libraries was done on the Illumina HiSeq platform using custom primers. The original methods were these. Unique molecular identifiers were extracted from raw reads with MiGEC, and CDR3 positions were determined with MiXCR. For each individual, recombination models were inferred using an EM algorithm with the repgenHMM and IGoR tools. Shared clonotypes were analyzed with the tcR package in R, and sharing was normalized by the product of cloneset sizes. To study raw recombination free of thymic and clonal selection effects, out-of-frame nonproductive sequences were analyzed. TCRdb's own reprocessing of the public reads used fastp at Q25 and MiXCR and kept productive beta chains. Identical CDR3 protein sequences are pooled into one entry, listed with their most common genes and DNA. TCRdb's processing, not the authors' own work, is the source of the V and J calls. This sample comprises about 690,000 distinct CDR3 sequences, 20% to 25% of them detected only once. The ten largest clones add up to 4% to 5.5% of the sample.

The CDR3 has 13 amino acids, counting the end cysteine and phenylalanine. The sequence is cut down to CDR3 DNA, 39 bases in frame from base 1. The germline V gene encodes CDR1 MNHNS and CDR2 SASEGT. Trimming costs V 6 bases and J 8 bases, and their ends lie 14 bases apart. This sample was taken from a study of identical twins (dated by TCRdb to the mid-2010s). Notes on the research overall: TCR alpha and beta repertoires from monozygotic twins, unrelated adults of various ages and cord blood were deep-sequenced to test whether fetal clonotypes persist. To rule out contamination, replicate twin experiments were performed at different times with different library preparation protocols.

Only healthy Caucasian donors were included. The twin cohort consisted of three pairs of female monozygotic twins, all aged about 18 to 29 years. Peripheral blood mononuclear cells were used as the source from which RNA for TCR libraries was isolated. Results and caveats for the whole study, not just this receptor: Fewer insertions were carried by abundant cord blood beta clonotypes; a weaker similar trend was observed in young adult naive repertoires, while no such trend was observed in memory repertoires. Invariant T cells such as MAIT and iNKT could partly confound zero-insertion analyses, although diverse VJ usage argued against such confounding for most clonotypes. Compared with coincidental sharing between unrelated individuals, out-of-frame TCR alpha sequences shared between twins had an excess of sequences with low generation probability. The excess sharing between twins in beta out-of-frame sequences was weaker because fewer shared sequences reduced the signal-to-noise ratio. In monozygotic twins, out-of-frame TCR alpha sharing was systematically underestimated by recombination models, although the models agreed with sharing between unrelated individuals. Conclusions relied on cross-sectional statistical analysis, since the same donors could not be followed over many years.

A further study also used this sample, focusing on T cells expressing NK-cell markers. Per the second study: TCR beta-chain repertoires were profiled in sorted CD3+CD56+NKG2C+, CD3+CD56+NKG2C- and CD3+CD56-NKG2C+ T-cell subsets from several donors. Among the eight sequenced donors, only one was HCMV-seronegative, while the other seven were HCMV-seropositive. To restrict sorting to alphabetaTCR-expressing T cells, an anti-gammadeltaTCR antibody was added in several experiments. In roughly 6 donors, the dominant CD3+CD56+NKG2C+ clonotypes were found to rank among the top 10 CD8+ clonotypes and to make up about 1.0-8% of CD8+ T cells. Those dominant clonotypes were again the most abundant among CD3+CD56-NKG2C+ cells in a handful of donors, at roughly 28.3-60.1%. It remained unclear whether the expanded NKG2C-expressing T cell clones were specific for HCMV antigens. All eight donors whose samples were sequenced were randomly selected healthy volunteers, three of them men and five women. HCMV-specific IgG was detected in serum with a commercial ELISA kit to determine HCMV serostatus. For a handful of donors, bulk peripheral blood T-cell repertoires were also sequenced from unsorted PBMC. MIGEC handled demultiplexing of the reads and grouping by UMI, while MiTCR was used to assemble and quantify clonotypes. Only TCR cDNA sequences supported by at least two reads were kept to exclude erroneous sequences. The tcR package was used for downstream repertoire analysis, and clonotypes were matched across fractions by CDR3 nucleotide sequence plus V segment. VDJmatch was used to annotate antigen specificity against VDJdb, with one amino acid substitution in CDR3 permitted.

In this chain, TRBV6-1 is recombined with TRBJ2-1; no D gene is confidently identified. This clonotype originated in a young woman in good health. Material: PBMCs. The DNA is as follows: TGTGCCAGCAGCCTCTTCCCTGGCGATGAGCAGTTCTTC. Its protein reads: CASSLFPGDEQFF.